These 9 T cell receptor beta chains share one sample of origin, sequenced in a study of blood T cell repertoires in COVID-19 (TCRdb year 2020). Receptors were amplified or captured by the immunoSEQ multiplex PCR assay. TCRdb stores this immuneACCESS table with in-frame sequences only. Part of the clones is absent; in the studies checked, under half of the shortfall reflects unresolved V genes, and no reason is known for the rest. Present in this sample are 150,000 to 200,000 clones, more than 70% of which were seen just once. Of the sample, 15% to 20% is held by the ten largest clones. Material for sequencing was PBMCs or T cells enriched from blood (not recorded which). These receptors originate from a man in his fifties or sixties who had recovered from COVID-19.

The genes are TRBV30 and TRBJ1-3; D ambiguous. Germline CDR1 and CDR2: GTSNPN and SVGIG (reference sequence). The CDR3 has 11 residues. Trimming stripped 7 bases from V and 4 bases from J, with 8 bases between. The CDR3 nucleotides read TGTGCCTATCTGGCCGGAAACACCATATATTTT. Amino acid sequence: CAYLAGNTIYF.

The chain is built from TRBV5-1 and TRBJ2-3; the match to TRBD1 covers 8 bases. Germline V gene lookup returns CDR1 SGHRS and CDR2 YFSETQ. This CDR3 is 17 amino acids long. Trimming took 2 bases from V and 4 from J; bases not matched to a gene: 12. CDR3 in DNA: TGCGCCAGCAGCTTACAAAACCCAGGGGGCGTCGCAGATACGCAGTATTTT. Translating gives CASSLQNPGGVADTQYF.

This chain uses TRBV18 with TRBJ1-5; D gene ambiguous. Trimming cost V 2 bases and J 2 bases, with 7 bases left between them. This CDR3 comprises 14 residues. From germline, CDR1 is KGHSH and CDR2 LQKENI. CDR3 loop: CASSPTQGNQPQHF. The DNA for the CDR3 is TGTGCCAGCTCACCAACCCAGGGCAATCAGCCCCAGCATTTT.

The CDR3 spells CASSPEGHGYTF. The CDR3 DNA is TGTGCCAGCTCACCGGAGGGCCATGGCTACACCTTC. This rearrangement joins TRBV18 to TRBJ1-2; unclear D gene. V was trimmed by 3 bases and J by 6 bases, leaving 8 bases between them. Germline CDR1 reads KGHSH; CDR2 reads LQKENI. This CDR3 is 12 amino acids long. Combining the CDR3 with reference TRBV18 and TRBJ1-2 gives the whole variable domain NAGVMQNPRHLVRRRGQEARLRCSPMKGHSHVYWYRQLPEEGLKFMVYLQKENIIDESGMPKERFSAEFPKEGPSILRIQQVVRGDSAAYFCASSPEGHGYTFGSGTRLTVV.

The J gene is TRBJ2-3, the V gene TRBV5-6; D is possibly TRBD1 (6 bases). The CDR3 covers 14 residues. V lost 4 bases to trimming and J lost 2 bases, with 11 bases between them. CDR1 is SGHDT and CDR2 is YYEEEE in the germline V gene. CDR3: CASSDGQPTDTQYF. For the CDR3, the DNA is TGTGCCAGCAGCGACGGACAGCCCACAGATACGCAGTATTTT.

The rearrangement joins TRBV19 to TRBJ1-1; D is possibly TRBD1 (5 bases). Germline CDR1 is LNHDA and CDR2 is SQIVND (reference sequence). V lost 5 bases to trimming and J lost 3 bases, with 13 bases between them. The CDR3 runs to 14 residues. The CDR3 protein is CASSGGGDYTEAFF. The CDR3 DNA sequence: TGTGCCAGTAGTGGAGGAGGGGATTACACTGAAGCTTTCTTT.

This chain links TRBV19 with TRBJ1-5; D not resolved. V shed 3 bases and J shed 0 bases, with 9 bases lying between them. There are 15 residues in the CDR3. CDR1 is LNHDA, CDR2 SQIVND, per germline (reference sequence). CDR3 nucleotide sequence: TGTGCCAGTAGTATTGTGCGTAATAGCAATCAGCCCCAGCATTTT. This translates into CASSIVRNSNQPQHF.

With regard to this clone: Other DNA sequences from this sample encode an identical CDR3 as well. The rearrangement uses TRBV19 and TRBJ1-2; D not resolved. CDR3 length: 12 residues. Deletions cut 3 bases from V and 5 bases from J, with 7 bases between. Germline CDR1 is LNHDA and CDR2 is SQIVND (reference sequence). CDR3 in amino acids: CASSISVYGYTF. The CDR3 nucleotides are TGTGCCAGTAGTATTTCGGTGTATGGCTACACCTTC.

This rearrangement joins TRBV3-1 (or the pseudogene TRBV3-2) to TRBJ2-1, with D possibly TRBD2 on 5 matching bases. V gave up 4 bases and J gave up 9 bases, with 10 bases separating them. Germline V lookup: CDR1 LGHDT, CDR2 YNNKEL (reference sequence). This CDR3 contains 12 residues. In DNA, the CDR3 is TGTGCCAGCAGCCGTGGAGGTGGTGAGCAGTTCTTC. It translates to CASSRGGGEQFF.